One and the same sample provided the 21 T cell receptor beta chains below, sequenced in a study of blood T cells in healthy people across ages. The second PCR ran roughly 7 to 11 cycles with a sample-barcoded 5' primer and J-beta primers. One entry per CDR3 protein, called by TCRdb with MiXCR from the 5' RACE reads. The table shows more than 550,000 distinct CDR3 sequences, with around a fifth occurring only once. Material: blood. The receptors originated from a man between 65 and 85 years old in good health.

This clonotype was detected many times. The CDR3 reads CASRGGGSNYNEQFF. The CDR3 DNA sequence: TGTGCCAGCAGGGGCGGGGGGTCCAATTACAATGAGCAGTTCTTC. The chain combines TRBV6-2 or TRBV6-3 with TRBJ2-1; TRBD2 matches at 8 bases. Germline lookup yields CDR1 MNHEY and CDR2 SVGEGT. The CDR3 loop spans 15 amino acids. Trimming took 6 bases from V and 4 from J; bases not matched to a gene: 8.

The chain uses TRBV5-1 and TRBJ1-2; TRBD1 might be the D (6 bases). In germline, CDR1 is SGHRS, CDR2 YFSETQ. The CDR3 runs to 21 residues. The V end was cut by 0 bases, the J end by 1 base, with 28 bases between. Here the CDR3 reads CASSLGGGTGKPARINYGYTF. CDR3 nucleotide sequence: TGCGCCAGCAGCTTGGGAGGGGGTACCGGCAAACCGGCTAGGATTAACTATGGCTACACCTTC.

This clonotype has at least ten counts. For the CDR3, the DNA is TGCGCCAGCAGCCAAGATCCCAGGGGACAAGAGACCCAGTACTTC. Its protein is CASSQDPRGQETQYF. The rearrangement links TRBV4-1 to TRBJ2-5, with D perhaps matching TRBD1 (6 bases). The V end lost 0 bases, the J end lost 2 bases, and 10 bases lay between the germline ends. Germline V gives CDR1 MGHRA, CDR2 YSYEKL. This CDR3 is built from 15 residues.

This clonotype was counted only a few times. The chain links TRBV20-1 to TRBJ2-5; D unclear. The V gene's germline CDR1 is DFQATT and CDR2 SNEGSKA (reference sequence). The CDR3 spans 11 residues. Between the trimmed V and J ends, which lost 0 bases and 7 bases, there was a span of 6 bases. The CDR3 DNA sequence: TGCAGTGCTAGAGAAATCGGGACCCAGTACTTC. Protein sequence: CSAREIGTQYF.

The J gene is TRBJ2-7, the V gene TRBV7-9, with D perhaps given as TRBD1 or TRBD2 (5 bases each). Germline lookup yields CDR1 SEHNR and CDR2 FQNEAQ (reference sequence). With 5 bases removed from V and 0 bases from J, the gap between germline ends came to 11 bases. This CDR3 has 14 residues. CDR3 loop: CASSLGRHSYEQYF. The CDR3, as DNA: TGTGCCAGCAGCCTGGGACGCCACTCCTACGAGCAGTACTTC.

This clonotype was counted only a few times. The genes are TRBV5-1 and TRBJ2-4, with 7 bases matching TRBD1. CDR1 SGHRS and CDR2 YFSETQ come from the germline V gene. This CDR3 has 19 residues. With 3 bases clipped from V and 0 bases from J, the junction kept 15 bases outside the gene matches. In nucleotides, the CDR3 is TGCGCCAGCAGCTCCGCCCGGCAGGGGGAAGCTCTAGCCAAAAACATTCAGTACTTC. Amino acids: CASSSARQGEALAKNIQYF.

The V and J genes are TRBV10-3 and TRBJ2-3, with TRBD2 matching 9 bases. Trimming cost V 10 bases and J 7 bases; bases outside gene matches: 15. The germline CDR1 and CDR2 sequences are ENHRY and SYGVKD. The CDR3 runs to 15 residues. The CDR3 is CATMLSGGTINTQYF. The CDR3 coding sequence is TGTGCCACCATGCTTAGCGGGGGCACCATCAATACGCAGTATTTT.

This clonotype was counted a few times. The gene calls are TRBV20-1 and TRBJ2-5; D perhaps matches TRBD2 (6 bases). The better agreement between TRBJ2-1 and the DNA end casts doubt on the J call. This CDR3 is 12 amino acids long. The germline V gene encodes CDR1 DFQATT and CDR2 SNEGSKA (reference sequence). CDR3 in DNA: TGCAGTGCTACCGGGACTTACAATGAGCAGTTCTTC. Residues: CSATGTYNEQFF.

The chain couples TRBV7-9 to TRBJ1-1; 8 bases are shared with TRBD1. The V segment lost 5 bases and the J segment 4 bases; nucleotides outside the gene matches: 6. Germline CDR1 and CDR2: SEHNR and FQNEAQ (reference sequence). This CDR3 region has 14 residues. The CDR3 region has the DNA TGTGCCAGCAGCCGACTACAGGGGGGCACTGAAGCTTTCTTT. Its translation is CASSRLQGGTEAFF.

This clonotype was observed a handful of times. The CDR3, as DNA: TGTGCCAGCAGCACAGACAGGGCCACTTCACCCCTCCACTTT. Amino acid sequence: CASSTDRATSPLHF. The V and J genes are TRBV6-4 and TRBJ1-6; 7 positions agree with TRBD1. The CDR3 is 14 amino acids. Germline assignment: CDR1 MRHNA and CDR2 SNTAGT. V shed 6 bases, J shed 9 bases, and the junction held 8 bases outside the gene matches.

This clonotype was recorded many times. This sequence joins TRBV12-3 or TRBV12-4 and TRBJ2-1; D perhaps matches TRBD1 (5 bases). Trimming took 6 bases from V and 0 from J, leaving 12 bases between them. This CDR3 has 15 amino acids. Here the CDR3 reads CASSPRGHSYNEQFF. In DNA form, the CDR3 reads TGTGCCAGCAGCCCTAGGGGTCACTCCTACAATGAGCAGTTCTTC.

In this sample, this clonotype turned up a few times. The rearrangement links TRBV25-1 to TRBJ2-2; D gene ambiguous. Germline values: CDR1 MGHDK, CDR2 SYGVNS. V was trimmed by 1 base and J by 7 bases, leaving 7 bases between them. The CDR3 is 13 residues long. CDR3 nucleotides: TGTGCCAGCAGTGAATTGCAGAACGGGGAGCTGTTTTTT. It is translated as CASSELQNGELFF.

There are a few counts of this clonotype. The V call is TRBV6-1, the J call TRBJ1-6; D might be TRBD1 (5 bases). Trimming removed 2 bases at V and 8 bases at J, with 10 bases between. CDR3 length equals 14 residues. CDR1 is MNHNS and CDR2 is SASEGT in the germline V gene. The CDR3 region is CASSELQGYSPLHF. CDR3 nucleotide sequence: TGTGCCAGCAGTGAACTCCAGGGATATTCACCCCTCCACTTT.

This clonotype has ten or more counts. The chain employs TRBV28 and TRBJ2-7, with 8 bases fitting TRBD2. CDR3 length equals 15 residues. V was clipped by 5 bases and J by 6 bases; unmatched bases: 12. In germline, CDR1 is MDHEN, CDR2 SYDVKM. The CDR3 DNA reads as TGTGCCAGCAGTCCGACCGGGACTAGTACCCGCGAGCAGTACTTC. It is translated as CASSPTGTSTREQYF.

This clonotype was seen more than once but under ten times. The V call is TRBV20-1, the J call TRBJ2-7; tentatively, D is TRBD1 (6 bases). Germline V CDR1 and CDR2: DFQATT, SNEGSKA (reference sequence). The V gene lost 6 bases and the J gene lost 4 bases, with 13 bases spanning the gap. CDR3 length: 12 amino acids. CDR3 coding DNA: TGCAGTGCACAGGGACCTGGATACGAGCAGTACGTC. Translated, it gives CSAQGPGYEQYV.

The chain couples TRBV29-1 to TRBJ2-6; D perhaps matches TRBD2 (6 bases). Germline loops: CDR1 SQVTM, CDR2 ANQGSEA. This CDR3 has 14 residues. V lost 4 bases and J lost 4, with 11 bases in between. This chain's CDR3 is CSVGGAGGANVLTF. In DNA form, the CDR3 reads TGCAGCGTTGGAGGTGCGGGAGGGGCCAACGTCCTGACTTTC.

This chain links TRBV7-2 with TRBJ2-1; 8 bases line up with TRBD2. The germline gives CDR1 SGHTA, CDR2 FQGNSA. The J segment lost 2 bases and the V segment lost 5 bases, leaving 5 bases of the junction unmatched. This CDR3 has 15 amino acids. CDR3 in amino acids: CASSEDSGTYNEQFF. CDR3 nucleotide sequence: TGTGCCAGCAGCGAAGATAGCGGGACCTACAATGAGCAGTTCTTC.

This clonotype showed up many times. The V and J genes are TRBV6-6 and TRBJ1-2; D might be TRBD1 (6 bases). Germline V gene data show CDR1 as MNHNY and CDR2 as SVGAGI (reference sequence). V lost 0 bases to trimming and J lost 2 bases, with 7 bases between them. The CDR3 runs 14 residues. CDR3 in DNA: TGTGCCAGCAGTTACTCCACAGGGAACTATGGCTACACCTTC. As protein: CASSYSTGNYGYTF.

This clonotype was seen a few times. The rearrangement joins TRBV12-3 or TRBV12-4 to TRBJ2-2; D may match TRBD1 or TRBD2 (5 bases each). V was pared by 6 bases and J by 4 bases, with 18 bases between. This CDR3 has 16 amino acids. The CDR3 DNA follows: TGTGCCAGCAGCCTCGACAGTGACTATACCACCGGGGAGCTGTTTTTT. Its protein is CASSLDSDYTTGELFF.

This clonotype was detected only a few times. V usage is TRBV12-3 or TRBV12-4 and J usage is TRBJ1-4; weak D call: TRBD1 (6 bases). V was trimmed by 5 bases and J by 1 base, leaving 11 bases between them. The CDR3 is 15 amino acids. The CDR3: CASSETGVTNEKLFF. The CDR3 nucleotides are TGTGCCAGCAGTGAGACAGGTGTAACTAATGAAAAACTGTTTTTT.

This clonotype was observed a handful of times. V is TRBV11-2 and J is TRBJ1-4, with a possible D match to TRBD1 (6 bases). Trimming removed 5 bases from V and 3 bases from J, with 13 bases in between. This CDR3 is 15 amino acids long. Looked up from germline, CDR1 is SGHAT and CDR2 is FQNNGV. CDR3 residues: CASSPRGVPNEKLFF. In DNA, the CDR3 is TGTGCCAGCAGCCCGAGGGGGGTGCCTAATGAAAAACTGTTTTTT.